Below, one TCR beta chain is given with its context. Its antigen remains unidentified. The protocol was immunoSEQ multiplex PCR, while the TCRdb copy is restricted to in-frame clones and leaves out a portion. The sample lists about 45,000 clones, 72% occurring once. Scientists isolated CD4+ T cells after a roughly ten-day culture period ended. All study participants received two doses of BNT162b2 or mRNA-1273 vaccine. The entry originates in a study of vaccination effects on CD4 cells after COVID-19. Study-wide context: Post-vaccine sampling occurred a median 72 days after the second dose. Study-wide results and caveats: From healthy vaccinees, only 1 of 255 vaccine-induced clones also reacted to common cold coronaviruses.

The sequence was collected from a human donor who received a COVID-19 vaccine. Sample: CD4+ T cells from PBMCs cultured without peptide, taken after COVID-19 vaccination.

The CDR3 loop reads CASSEGGGNQGEQFF. DNA of the CDR3: TGTGCCAGCAGTGAAGGTGGGGGCAATCAGGGTGAGCAGTTCTTC. V usage is TRBV6-1 and J usage is TRBJ2-1, with D maybe TRBD1 (6 bases). The CDR3 sequence is 15 residues long. The V end lost 1 base, the J end lost 9 bases, and 16 bases lay between the germline ends. Germline V CDR1 and CDR2: MNHNS, SASEGT.